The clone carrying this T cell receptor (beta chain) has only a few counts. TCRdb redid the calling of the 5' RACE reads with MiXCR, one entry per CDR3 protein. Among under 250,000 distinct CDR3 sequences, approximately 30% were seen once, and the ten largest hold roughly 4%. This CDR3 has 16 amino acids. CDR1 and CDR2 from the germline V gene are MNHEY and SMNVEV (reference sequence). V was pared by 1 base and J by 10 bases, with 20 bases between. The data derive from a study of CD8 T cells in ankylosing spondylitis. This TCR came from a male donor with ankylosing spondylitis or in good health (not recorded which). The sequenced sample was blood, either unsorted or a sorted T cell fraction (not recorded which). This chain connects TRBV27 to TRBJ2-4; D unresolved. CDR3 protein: CASSLLGQTHSMIQYF. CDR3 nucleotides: TGTGCCAGCAGTTTATTGGGTCAGACCCACTCAATGATTCAGTACTTC.